The 11 T cell receptor beta chains listed next were all sequenced from one sample in a study of PD-1 blockade in classical Hodgkin lymphoma. The time point is: cycle 4 day 1 (C4D1), after about 6 weeks of nivolumab. Every patient was affected by relapse after autologous stem cell transplantation, while exposure to brentuximab vedotin was not uniform. Produced via immunoSEQ multiplex PCR; TCRdb's table is partial and in-frame only. The repertoire holds 15,000 to 20,000 clones, around 80% seen once, with roughly 22% in the top ten. The source material was peripheral blood mononuclear cells (PBMCs), sampled before the fourth cycle of nivolumab. Every receptor here comes from a human donor with classical Hodgkin lymphoma.

This clone was detected a few times. The chain uses TRBV27 and TRBJ1-6; D remains unclear. The CDR3 consists of 15 residues. Germline V lookup: CDR1 MNHEY, CDR2 SMNVEV (reference sequence). V lost 5 bases to trimming and J lost 7 bases, with 15 bases between them. CDR3 region: CASSREPTGNSPLHF. In nucleotides, the CDR3 is TGTGCCAGCAGTCGGGAACCCACCGGGAATTCACCCCTCCACTTT.

The chain combines TRBV28 with TRBJ2-7; 7 bases match TRBD2. Germline V gives CDR1 MDHEN, CDR2 SYDVKM. The CDR3 contains 14 residues. The trim removed 4 bases at V and 7 bases at J, leaving 10 bases unmatched. The CDR3 sequence: CASSSRGLLAEQYV. The CDR3 DNA reads as TGTGCCAGCAGTTCTCGGGGACTACTGGCTGAGCAGTACGTC.

V gene TRBV6-1 combines with J gene TRBJ2-3; D gene ambiguous. Trimming removed 0 bases at V and 0 bases at J, with 16 bases between. CDR1 MNHNS and CDR2 SASEGT come from the germline V gene. There are 18 residues in the CDR3. The CDR3 loop reads CASSEAIVGFQSTDTQYF. The CDR3 DNA reads TGTGCCAGCAGTGAAGCGATCGTGGGCTTTCAGAGCACAGATACGCAGTATTTT.

The chain links TRBV2 to TRBJ2-1, with no clear D. The CDR3 is made up of 13 amino acids. Germline CDR1 reads SNHLY; CDR2 reads FYNNEI. V lost 7 bases, J lost 2 bases, and 9 bases lay in between. The CDR3 DNA follows: TGTGCCAGCATGGCCGGCCCCTACAATGAGCAGTTCTTC. Amino acid sequence: CASMAGPYNEQFF.

About this clone itself: This sample also contains other DNA sequences that code for the same CDR3. The chain carries TRBV7-9 and TRBJ2-1, with a weak D call TRBD1 (6 bases). Trimming removed 3 bases at V and 0 bases at J, with 9 bases between. Germline CDR1 and CDR2: SEHNR and FQNEAQ (reference sequence). The CDR3 loop spans 15 amino acids. The CDR3 DNA follows: TGTGCCAGCAGCTTCTCGGACAGCTCCTACAATGAGCAGTTCTTC. It translates to CASSFSDSSYNEQFF. The complete variable domain, with remaining parts taken from reference TRBV7-9 and TRBJ2-1, reads DTGVSQNPRHKITKRGQNVTFRCDPISEHNRLYWYRQTLGQGPEFLTYFQNEAQLEKSRLLSDRFSAERPKGSFSTLEIQRTEQGDSAMYLCASSFSDSSYNEQFFGPGTRLTVL.

This clone turned up a few times. The chain has TRBV9 and TRBJ2-4; TRBD2 aligns across 7 bases. Germline lookup yields CDR1 SGDLS and CDR2 YYNGEE. Unmatched junction bases numbered 5, after V lost 0 bases and J lost 8 bases. CDR3 length equals 14 residues. CDR3: CASSVAAGVDIQYF. The CDR3 nucleotides are TGTGCCAGCAGCGTAGCGGCGGGAGTGGACATTCAGTACTTC.

V usage is TRBV27 and J usage is TRBJ2-3; D remains ambiguous. Trimming left V 5 bases short and J 3 bases short, with 15 bases between. The CDR3 is 15 amino acids. CDR1 and CDR2 (germline): MNHEY, SMNVEV (reference sequence). In DNA form, the CDR3 reads TGTGCCAGCAGTCGTAAGGATATAGTTACAGATACGCAGTATTTT. Its translation is CASSRKDIVTDTQYF.

The V call is TRBV29-1, the J call TRBJ1-1, with D maybe TRBD1 (5 bases). V lost 0 bases and J lost 2, with 10 bases in between. CDR3 length equals 14 residues. Germline V gene lookup returns CDR1 SQVTM and CDR2 ANQGSEA. CDR3 amino acids: CSVEEGAGNTEAFF. CDR3 in DNA: TGCAGCGTTGAAGAAGGGGCGGGCAACACTGAAGCTTTCTTT.

The V call is TRBV2, the J call TRBJ2-7; 10 nucleotides align to TRBD2. This CDR3 is built from 15 residues. The germline V gene encodes CDR1 SNHLY and CDR2 FYNNEI. V was pared by 6 bases and J by 0 bases, with 5 bases of the junction left unmatched. The CDR3 reads CASSDPSGSSYEQYF. The CDR3 nucleotides are TGTGCCAGCAGCGACCCTAGCGGGAGCTCCTACGAGCAGTACTTC. The whole variable domain, filled in from reference TRBV2 and TRBJ2-7, reads EPEVTQTPSHQVTQMGQEVILRCVPISNHLYFYWYRQILGQKVEFLVSFYNNEISEKSEIFDDQFSVERPDGSNFTLKIRSTKLEDSAMYFCASSDPSGSSYEQYFGPGTRLTVT.

The DNA for the CDR3 is TGCGCCAGCAGCCAAGGGCTAGCAGATAGCTACGAGCAGTACTTC. Translating gives CASSQGLADSYEQYF. This chain joins TRBV4-3 and TRBJ2-7, with D possibly being TRBD2 (5 bases). The CDR3 is made up of 15 amino acids. The germline V gene has CDR1 LGHNA and CDR2 YSLEER. V lost 1 base and J lost 3, with 13 bases in between.

The chain uses TRBV5-1 and TRBJ1-4, with 7 bases that match TRBD1. This CDR3 comprises 14 residues. Per germline, CDR1 SGHRS and CDR2 YFSETQ. With 0 bases clipped from V and 7 bases from J, the junction kept 3 bases outside the gene matches. CDR3 sequence reads: CASSLGQGREKLFF. CDR3 in DNA: TGCGCCAGCAGCTTGGGACAGGGTCGTGAAAAACTGTTTTTT.